Given below is one T cell receptor beta chain in context. This entry comes from a study of shared T cell receptors in the human thymus. V shed 5 bases, J shed 6 bases, and the junction held 3 bases outside the gene matches. The germline V gene encodes CDR1 MNHEY and CDR2 SVGAGI. This CDR3 is built from 15 residues. Only in-frame clones appear in the TCRdb table, and some are missing; sequencing was by immunoSEQ multiplex PCR. The sample shows around 730,000 clones, approximately 85% of them seen only once. These data were likewise used in another study, on human thymus T cells. That report notes: Thymic tissue was derived from resections collected during corrective heart surgery. Thymic and blood repertoires appeared to display a bias in their usage of V and J genes.

Sequencing was performed on thymocytes. This chain uses TRBV6-5 with TRBJ2-1, with 14 bases matching TRBD2. The clonotype was recovered from a girl less than two years old with a congenital heart defect. This CDR3 reads CASSQGLAGVNEQFF. As DNA, the CDR3 is TGTGCCAGCAGTCAGGGACTAGCGGGGGTCAATGAGCAGTTCTTC.